The next 32 T cell receptor beta chains were all read from a single sample in a study of post-analysis software for immune sequencing data. Study-wide findings and caveats: When patients were compared with controls, about 5 TRBV segments were more frequent, TRBV5-6, TRBV5-1 and TRBV20-1 among them.

Unique-molecular-identifier-tagged TCR beta cDNA libraries were used. In TCRdb, the PCR reads were re-called with MiXCR into one record per CDR3 protein. This table has hundreds of thousands of distinct CDR3 sequences, 44% appearing once. For these receptors, no antigen is known. The specimen was blood. These receptors all stem from a girl aged 10-17 years with multiple sclerosis.

The rearrangement joins TRBV6-5 to TRBJ2-7; 10 positions agree with TRBD1. The CDR3 is 14 residues long. CDR1 MNHEY and CDR2 SVGAGI come from the germline V gene. The V segment lost 7 bases and the J segment 1 base; nucleotides outside the gene matches: 4. CDR3: CASTRDRGSYEQYF. CDR3 nucleotide sequence: TGTGCCAGCACCCGGGACAGGGGATCCTACGAGCAGTACTTC.

The chain has TRBV5-1 and TRBJ2-1, with 10 positions matching TRBD1. The CDR3 runs to 16 residues. CDR1 SGHRS and CDR2 YFSETQ come from the germline V gene. The V gene end was trimmed by 0 bases and the J gene end by 4 bases; junction bases not matched to a gene: 4. The DNA for the CDR3 is TGCGCCAGCAGCTTGGTGGGGACAGGGGCATACAATGAGCAGTTCTTC. This codes for CASSLVGTGAYNEQFF.

This clonotype occurred a few times. The chain couples TRBV20-1 to TRBJ2-3, with D tentatively TRBD2 (5 bases). This CDR3 comprises 14 residues. The ends were cut back, 0 bases at V and 6 bases at J, with 13 bases in the middle. In germline, CDR1 is DFQATT, CDR2 SNEGSKA (reference sequence). CDR3 amino acids: CSARDPEGADTQYF. The DNA of the CDR3 is TGCAGTGCTAGAGATCCAGAGGGCGCGGATACGCAGTATTTT.

V gene TRBV7-9 combines with J gene TRBJ2-5; a weak D match, TRBD1 (5 bases). This CDR3 is 16 amino acids long. The germline V gene has CDR1 SEHNR and CDR2 FQNEAQ (reference sequence). The V end was cut by 4 bases, the J end by 1 base, with 16 bases between. The CDR3, as DNA: TGTGCCAGCAGCTCGAACGTTGGGGCAACCCAAGAGACCCAGTACTTC. The encoded protein is CASSSNVGATQETQYF.

The chain couples TRBV6-6 to TRBJ2-7; D is ambiguous. This CDR3 is 15 amino acids long. Germline V gene data show CDR1 as MNHNY and CDR2 as SVGAGI (reference sequence). V lost 6 bases and J 0 bases, leaving 15 bases between the germline ends. CDR3 sequence: CASRRIAEISYEQYF. CDR3 DNA sequence: TGTGCCAGCAGGCGTATAGCCGAAATCTCCTACGAGCAGTACTTC.

The rearrangement joins TRBV12-3 or TRBV12-4 to TRBJ2-1, with D possibly matching TRBD2 (5 bases). The CDR3 runs to 15 residues. With 3 bases removed from V and 0 bases from J, the gap between germline ends came to 9 bases. The CDR3 region is CASSFEGPSYNEQFF. In DNA, the CDR3 is TGTGCCAGCAGTTTCGAGGGTCCCTCCTACAATGAGCAGTTCTTC.

This clonotype has more than one count but fewer than ten. The chain links TRBV7-2 to TRBJ1-5, with D possibly TRBD1 on 6 matching bases. Germline CDR1 is SGHTA and CDR2 is FQGNSA. Trimming stripped 5 bases from V and 1 base from J, with 12 bases between. The length of the CDR3 is 15 residues. The CDR3 sequence: CASSATGSSNQPQHF. CDR3 DNA sequence: TGTGCCAGCAGCGCCACAGGGTCCAGCAATCAGCCCCAGCATTTT.

This sequence joins TRBV9 and TRBJ2-7, with 10 nucleotides matching TRBD2. The J segment lost 2 bases and the V segment lost 4 bases, leaving 15 bases of the junction unmatched. CDR1 is SGDLS and CDR2 is YYNGEE in the germline V gene. This CDR3 region has 18 residues. CDR3: CASSLRTRPGTSAYEQYF. For the CDR3, the DNA is TGTGCCAGCAGCCTCAGAACAAGACCCGGGACTAGCGCCTACGAGCAGTACTTC.

This clonotype was seen only a few times. The V call is TRBV10-3, the J call TRBJ1-5; weak D call: TRBD1 (5 bases). In germline, CDR1 is ENHRY, CDR2 SYGVKD. The CDR3 runs 15 residues. V was cut by 2 bases and J by 6 bases, with 14 bases left in between. Written as DNA, the CDR3 is TGTGCCATCAGTGAGATCCCCACCGGGGGTCAGCCCCAGCATTTT. Encoded protein: CAISEIPTGGQPQHF.

The rearrangement uses TRBV2 and TRBJ1-6; a weak D match, TRBD1 (5 bases). With 7 bases removed from V and 5 bases from J, the gap between germline ends came to 18 bases. From germline, CDR1 is SNHLY and CDR2 FYNNEI. The CDR3 totals 16 residues. As DNA, the CDR3 is TGTGCCAGCAAGGGGACCTCTGCGAGGAATAATTCACCCCTCCACTTT. Protein product: CASKGTSARNNSPLHF.

The genes are TRBV18 and TRBJ1-5, with no clear D. The CDR3 has 13 residues. With 0 bases removed from V and 7 bases from J, the gap between germline ends came to 7 bases. CDR1 and CDR2 from the germline V gene are KGHSH and LQKENI. CDR3 sequence (DNA): TGTGCCAGCTCACCACCCATAGGACAGCCCCAGCATTTT. It translates to CASSPPIGQPQHF.

The chain joins TRBV12-3 or TRBV12-4 to TRBJ1-2; D call uncertain. The CDR3 loop spans 15 amino acids. Trimming left V 5 bases short and J 6 bases short, with 19 bases between. DNA of the CDR3: TGTGCCAGCAGTCCTAGGCAGGCGGTTGGGCATGGCTACACCTTC. Protein product: CASSPRQAVGHGYTF.

This clonotype was seen more than once but under ten times. The chain employs TRBV7-9 and TRBJ1-1; no definite D call. The CDR3 length is 14 residues. CDR1 SEHNR and CDR2 FQNEAQ come from the germline V gene (reference sequence). V was cut by 8 bases and J by 6 bases, with 19 bases left in between. For the CDR3, the DNA is TGTGCCAGCGGCGCCTCCGGGAACGATGCTGAAGCTTTCTTT. This translates into CASGASGNDAEAFF.

The chain employs TRBV4-1 and TRBJ2-3; possible D gene TRBD2, 5 bases. There are 15 residues in the CDR3. The V end lost 0 bases, the J end lost 0 bases, and 7 bases lay between the germline ends. From germline, CDR1 is MGHRA and CDR2 YSYEKL. The CDR3 sequence: CASSQERASTDTQYF. CDR3 coding DNA: TGCGCCAGCAGCCAAGAGCGGGCTAGCACAGATACGCAGTATTTT.

Details on this clonotype: One end of the junction is discordant with germline, which a read error may explain. The chain links TRBV7-9 to TRBJ2-3; no reliable D call. The CDR3 sequence is 17 residues long. Germline CDR1 reads SEHNR; CDR2 reads FQNEAQ (reference sequence). This CDR3 is CVSSFTSSALYTDTQYF. CDR3 DNA sequence: TGTGTCAGCAGCTTTACGAGCTCCGCCCTATACACAGATACGCAGTATTTT.

This clonotype was seen a handful of times. The rearrangement joins TRBV4-1 to TRBJ2-3; D perhaps matches TRBD1 (5 bases). The ends were cut back, 3 bases at V and 4 bases at J, with 14 bases in the middle. This CDR3 comprises 15 residues. The V gene's germline CDR1 is MGHRA and CDR2 YSYEKL. In DNA form, the CDR3 reads TGCGCCAGCAGCCATCTTGCCAAAGGGGCAGATACGCAGTATTTT. It yields the protein CASSHLAKGADTQYF.

The V and J genes are TRBV7-2 and TRBJ2-1; TRBD1 matches 10 bases. The CDR3 runs to 17 residues. Germline CDR1 SGHTA, CDR2 FQGNSA. The V gene end was trimmed by 5 bases and the J gene end by 8 bases; junction bases not matched to a gene: 15. The CDR3 is CASSPKIRDRGSHEQFF. The CDR3, as DNA: TGTGCCAGCAGCCCGAAAATCCGGGACAGGGGATCGCATGAGCAGTTCTTC.

This clonotype was observed a handful of times. This chain connects TRBV20-1 to TRBJ2-4, with D possibly TRBD1 on 5 matching bases. Near its end, the DNA agrees better with TRBJ2-7, so the J call may be wrong. The CDR3 contains 12 residues. The germline V gene has CDR1 DFQATT and CDR2 SNEGSKA (reference sequence). The CDR3 loop reads CSATTGAYEQYF. The CDR3 DNA reads as TGCAGTGCAACCACAGGCGCCTACGAGCAGTACTTC.

This clonotype was seen a handful of times. The CDR3 nucleotides are TGTGCCAGCAGCACTGGACAGGGAGCCTCCTACGAGCAGTACTTC. Translated, it gives CASSTGQGASYEQYF. The chain employs TRBV7-6 and TRBJ2-7; 8 nucleotides align to TRBD1. Per germline, CDR1 SGHVS and CDR2 FNYEAQ. The V segment lost 5 bases and the J segment 0 bases; nucleotides outside the gene matches: 6. The CDR3 extends over 15 amino acids.

This clonotype was detected only a few times. This chain joins TRBV10-2 and TRBJ2-7; D call uncertain. Germline CDR1 is WSHSY and CDR2 is SAAADI. Trimming left V 3 bases short and J 3 bases short, with 6 bases between. The CDR3 totals 12 residues. Here the CDR3 DNA reads TGCGCCAGCAGTGACTACGACTACGAGCAGTACTTC. Protein sequence: CASSDYDYEQYF.

V gene TRBV11-2 combines with J gene TRBJ1-2; 10 positions match TRBD1. Germline CDR1 reads SGHAT; CDR2 reads FQNNGV. J gave up 3 bases and V 4 bases, and 5 bases lay outside the gene matches. This CDR3 contains 15 residues. DNA of the CDR3: TGTGCCAGCAGCTCCCGGGACAGGGGAGACTATGGCTACACCTTC. Amino acid sequence: CASSSRDRGDYGYTF.

The chain has TRBV7-2 and TRBJ2-5; TRBD2 aligns across 13 bases. V was clipped by 5 bases and J by 6 bases; unmatched bases: 6. The CDR3 is 15 residues long. Germline CDR1 SGHTA, CDR2 FQGNSA. DNA of the CDR3: TGTGCCAGCAGCCTACGACTAGCGGGGGGACAGACCCAGTACTTC. The encoded protein is CASSLRLAGGQTQYF.

This chain joins TRBV7-2 and TRBJ1-3; the match to TRBD1 covers 9 bases. With 3 bases clipped from V and 3 bases from J, the junction kept 9 bases outside the gene matches. Germline lookup yields CDR1 SGHTA and CDR2 FQGNSA. This CDR3 is 17 amino acids long. CDR3 DNA: TGTGCCAGCAGCTTGACCTCGACAGGGGGAGTTGGAAACACCATATATTTT. Amino acids: CASSLTSTGGVGNTIYF.

In this sample, this clonotype turned up many times. The rearrangement joins TRBV12-3 or TRBV12-4 to TRBJ2-5, with TRBD2 as a possible D gene (5 bases). The CDR3 extends over 14 amino acids. V lost 6 bases and J lost 1, with 12 bases in between. CDR3 residues: CASSRGSSQETQYF. The CDR3 DNA follows: TGTGCCAGCAGCCGGGGTAGCTCCCAAGAGACCCAGTACTTC.

The table lists this clonotype with a few counts. The chain employs TRBV3-1 and TRBJ2-1; 7 nucleotides agree with TRBD2. The trim removed 1 base at V and 7 bases at J, leaving 7 bases unmatched. This CDR3 has 15 residues. The germline V gene encodes CDR1 LGHDT and CDR2 YNNKEL (reference sequence). The CDR3 nucleotides are TGTGCCAGCAGCCAAGGTCCGGGGGGAGTGAATGAGCAGTTCTTC. Translation: CASSQGPGGVNEQFF.

This clonotype was recorded a few times. The junction departs from germline at one end; a sequencing error may be responsible. This chain uses TRBV10-3 with TRBJ2-4; maybe TRBD2 (7 bases). The better agreement between TRBJ2-7 and the DNA end casts doubt on the J call. The CDR3 has 13 amino acids. Germline CDR1 ENHRY, CDR2 SYGVKD. CDR3: CAIREGGDYEQYF. CDR3 bases: TGTGCCATCCGTGAGGGGGGGGACTACGAGCAGTACTTC.

This sequence joins TRBV7-2 and TRBJ2-4; D is uncertain. Germline-derived CDR1 and CDR2 are SGHTA and FQGNSA. The CDR3 runs to 11 residues. The V end lost 1 base, the J end lost 15 bases, and 10 bases lay between the germline ends. In DNA, the CDR3 is TGTGCCAGCAGCTTAGGAGTTGTCCCGTACTTC. It codes for CASSLGVVPYF.

V usage is TRBV5-1 and J usage is TRBJ2-7, with 11 bases lining up with TRBD2. The junction had 6 bases not matched to a gene; V was cut back by 0 bases and J by 1 base. Germline CDR1 reads SGHRS; CDR2 reads YFSETQ. The length of the CDR3 is 17 residues. The CDR3 sequence: CASSLGSGLADSYEQYF. CDR3 nucleotides: TGCGCCAGCAGCTTGGGTTCGGGACTAGCGGATTCCTACGAGCAGTACTTC.

The chain uses TRBV7-8 and TRBJ1-5; TRBD1 is a possible D gene (5 bases). The CDR3 has 15 amino acids. V was shortened by 7 bases and J by 5 bases, with 18 bases between the two germline ends. In germline, CDR1 is SGHVS, CDR2 FQNEAQ. CDR3 loop: CASNLEKGRYQPQHF. In nucleotides, the CDR3 is TGTGCCAGCAATCTTGAGAAGGGGCGCTATCAGCCCCAGCATTTT.

This clonotype was seen a handful of times. CDR3 residues: CASTPPGGIQPQHF. The CDR3 nucleotides read TGTGCCAGCACCCCCCCCGGGGGAATTCAGCCCCAGCATTTT. The V call is TRBV12-3 or TRBV12-4, the J call TRBJ1-5; the D gene is possibly TRBD1 (5 bases). CDR3 length: 14 residues. Trimming stripped 7 bases from V and 6 bases from J, with 16 bases between.

The V call is TRBV4-1, the J call TRBJ2-4, with D unresolved. Trimming left V 3 bases short and J 1 base short, with 13 bases between. The CDR3 runs 16 residues. Germline V CDR1 and CDR2: MGHRA, YSYEKL. Written as DNA, the CDR3 is TGCGCCAGCAGCCACCGAACGCAGGACGCCAAAAACATTCAGTACTTC. It is translated as CASSHRTQDAKNIQYF.

This clonotype was counted between two and nine times. The chain couples TRBV7-9 to TRBJ2-4; no reliable D call. The ends were cut back, 5 bases at V and 5 bases at J, with 19 bases in the middle. This CDR3 has 16 amino acids. CDR1 SEHNR and CDR2 FQNEAQ come from the germline V gene (reference sequence). DNA for the CDR3: TGTGCCAGCAGCCACCCAATGACAAGTGTTGAAAACATTCAGTACTTC. This gives the protein CASSHPMTSVENIQYF.